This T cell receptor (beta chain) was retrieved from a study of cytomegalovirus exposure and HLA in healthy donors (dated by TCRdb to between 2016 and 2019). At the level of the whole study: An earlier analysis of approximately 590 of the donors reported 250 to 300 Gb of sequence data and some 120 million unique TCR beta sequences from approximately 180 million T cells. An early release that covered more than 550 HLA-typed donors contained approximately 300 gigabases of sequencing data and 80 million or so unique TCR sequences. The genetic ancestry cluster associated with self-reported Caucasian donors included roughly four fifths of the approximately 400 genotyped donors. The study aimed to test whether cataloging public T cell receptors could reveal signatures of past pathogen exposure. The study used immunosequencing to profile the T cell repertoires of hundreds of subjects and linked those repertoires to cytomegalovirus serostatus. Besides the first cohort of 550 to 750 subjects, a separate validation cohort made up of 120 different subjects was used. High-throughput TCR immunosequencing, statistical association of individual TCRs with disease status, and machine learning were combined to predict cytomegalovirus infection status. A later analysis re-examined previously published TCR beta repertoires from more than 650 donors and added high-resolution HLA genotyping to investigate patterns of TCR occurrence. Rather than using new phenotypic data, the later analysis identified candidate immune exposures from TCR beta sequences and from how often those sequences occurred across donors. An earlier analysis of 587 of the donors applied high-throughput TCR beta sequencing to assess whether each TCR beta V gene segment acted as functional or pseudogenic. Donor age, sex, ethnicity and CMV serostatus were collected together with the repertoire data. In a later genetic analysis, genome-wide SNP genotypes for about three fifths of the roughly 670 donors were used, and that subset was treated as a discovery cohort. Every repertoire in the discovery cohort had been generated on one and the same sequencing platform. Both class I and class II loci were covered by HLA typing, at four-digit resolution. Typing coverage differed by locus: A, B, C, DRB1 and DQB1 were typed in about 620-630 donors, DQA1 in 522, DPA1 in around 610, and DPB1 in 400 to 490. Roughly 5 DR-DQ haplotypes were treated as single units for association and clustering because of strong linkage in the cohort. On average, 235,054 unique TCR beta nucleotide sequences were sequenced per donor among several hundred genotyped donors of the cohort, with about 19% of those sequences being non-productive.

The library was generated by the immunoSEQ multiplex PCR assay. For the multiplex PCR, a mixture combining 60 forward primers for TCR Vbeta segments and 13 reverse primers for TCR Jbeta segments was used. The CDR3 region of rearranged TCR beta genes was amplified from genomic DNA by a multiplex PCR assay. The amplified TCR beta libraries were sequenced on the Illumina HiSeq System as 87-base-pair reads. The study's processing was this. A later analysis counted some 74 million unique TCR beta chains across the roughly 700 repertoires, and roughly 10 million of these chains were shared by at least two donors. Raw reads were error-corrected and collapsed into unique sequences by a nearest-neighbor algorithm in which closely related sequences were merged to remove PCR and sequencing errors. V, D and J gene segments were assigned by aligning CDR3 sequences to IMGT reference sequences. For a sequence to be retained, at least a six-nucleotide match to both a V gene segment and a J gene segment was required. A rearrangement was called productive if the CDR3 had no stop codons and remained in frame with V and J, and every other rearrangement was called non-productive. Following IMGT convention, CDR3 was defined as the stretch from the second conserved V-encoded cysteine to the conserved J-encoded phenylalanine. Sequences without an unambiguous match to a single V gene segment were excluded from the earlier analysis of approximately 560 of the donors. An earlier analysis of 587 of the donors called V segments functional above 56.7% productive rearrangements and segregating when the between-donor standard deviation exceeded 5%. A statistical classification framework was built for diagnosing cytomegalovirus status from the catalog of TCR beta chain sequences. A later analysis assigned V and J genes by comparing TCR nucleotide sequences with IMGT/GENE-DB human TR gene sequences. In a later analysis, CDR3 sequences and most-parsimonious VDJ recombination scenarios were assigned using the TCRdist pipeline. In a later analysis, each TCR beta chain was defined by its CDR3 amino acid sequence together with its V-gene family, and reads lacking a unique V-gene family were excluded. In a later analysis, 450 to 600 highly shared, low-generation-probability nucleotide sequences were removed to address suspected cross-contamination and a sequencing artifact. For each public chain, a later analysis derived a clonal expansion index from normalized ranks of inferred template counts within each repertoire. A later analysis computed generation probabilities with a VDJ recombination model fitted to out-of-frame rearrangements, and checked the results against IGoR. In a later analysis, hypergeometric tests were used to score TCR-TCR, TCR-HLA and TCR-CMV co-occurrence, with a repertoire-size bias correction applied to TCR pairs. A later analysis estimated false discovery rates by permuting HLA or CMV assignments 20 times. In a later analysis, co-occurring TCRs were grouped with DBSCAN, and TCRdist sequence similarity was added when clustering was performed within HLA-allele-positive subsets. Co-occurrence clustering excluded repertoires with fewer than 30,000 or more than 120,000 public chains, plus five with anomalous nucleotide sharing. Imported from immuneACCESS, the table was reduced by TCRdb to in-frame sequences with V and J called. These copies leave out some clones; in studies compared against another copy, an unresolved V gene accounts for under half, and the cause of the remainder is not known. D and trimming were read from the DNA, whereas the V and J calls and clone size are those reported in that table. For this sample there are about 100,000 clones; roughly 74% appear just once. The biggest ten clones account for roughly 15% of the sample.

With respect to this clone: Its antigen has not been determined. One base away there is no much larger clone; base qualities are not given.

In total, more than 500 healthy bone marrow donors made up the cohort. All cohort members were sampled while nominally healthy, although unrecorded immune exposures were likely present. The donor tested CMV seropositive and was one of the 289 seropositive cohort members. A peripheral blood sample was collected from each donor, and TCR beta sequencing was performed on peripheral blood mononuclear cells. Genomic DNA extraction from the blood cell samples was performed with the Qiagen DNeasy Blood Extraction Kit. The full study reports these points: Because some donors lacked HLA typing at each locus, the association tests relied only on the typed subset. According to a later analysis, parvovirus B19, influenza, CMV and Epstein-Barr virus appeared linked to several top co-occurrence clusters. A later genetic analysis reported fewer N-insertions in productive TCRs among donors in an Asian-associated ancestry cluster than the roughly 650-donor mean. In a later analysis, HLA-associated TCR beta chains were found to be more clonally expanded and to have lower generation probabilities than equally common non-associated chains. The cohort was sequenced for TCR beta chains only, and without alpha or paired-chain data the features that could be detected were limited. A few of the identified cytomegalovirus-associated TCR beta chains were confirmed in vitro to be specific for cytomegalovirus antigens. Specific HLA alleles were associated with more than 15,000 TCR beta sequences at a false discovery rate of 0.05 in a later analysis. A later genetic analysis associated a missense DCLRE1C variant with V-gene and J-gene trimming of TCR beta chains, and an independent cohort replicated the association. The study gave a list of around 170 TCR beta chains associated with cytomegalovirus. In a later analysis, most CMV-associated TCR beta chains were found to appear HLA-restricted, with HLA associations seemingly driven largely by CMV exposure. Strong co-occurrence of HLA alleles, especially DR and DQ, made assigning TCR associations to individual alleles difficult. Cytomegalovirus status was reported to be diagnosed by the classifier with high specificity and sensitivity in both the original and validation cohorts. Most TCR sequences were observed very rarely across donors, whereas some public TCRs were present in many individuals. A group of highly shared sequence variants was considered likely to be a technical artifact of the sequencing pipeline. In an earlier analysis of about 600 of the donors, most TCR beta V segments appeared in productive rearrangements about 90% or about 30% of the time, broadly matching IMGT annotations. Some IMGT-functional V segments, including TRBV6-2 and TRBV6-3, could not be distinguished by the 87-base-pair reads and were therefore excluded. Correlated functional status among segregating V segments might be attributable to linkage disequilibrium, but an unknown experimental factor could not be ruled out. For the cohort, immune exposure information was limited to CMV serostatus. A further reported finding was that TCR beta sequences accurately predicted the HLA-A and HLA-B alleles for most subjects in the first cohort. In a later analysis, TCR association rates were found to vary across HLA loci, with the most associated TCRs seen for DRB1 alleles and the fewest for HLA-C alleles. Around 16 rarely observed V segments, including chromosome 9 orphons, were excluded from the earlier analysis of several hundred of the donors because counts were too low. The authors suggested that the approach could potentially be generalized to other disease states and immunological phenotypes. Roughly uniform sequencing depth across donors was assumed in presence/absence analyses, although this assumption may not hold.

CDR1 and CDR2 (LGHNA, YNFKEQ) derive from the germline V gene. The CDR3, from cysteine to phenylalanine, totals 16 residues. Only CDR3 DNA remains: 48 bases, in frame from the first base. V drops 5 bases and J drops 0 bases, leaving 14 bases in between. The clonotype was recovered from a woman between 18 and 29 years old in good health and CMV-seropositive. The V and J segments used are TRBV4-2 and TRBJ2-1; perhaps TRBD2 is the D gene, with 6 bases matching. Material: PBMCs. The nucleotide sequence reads TGTGCCAGCAGCTTAGTTTCCGGGAGCTCCTACAATGAGCAGTTCTTC. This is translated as CASSLVSGSSYNEQFF.